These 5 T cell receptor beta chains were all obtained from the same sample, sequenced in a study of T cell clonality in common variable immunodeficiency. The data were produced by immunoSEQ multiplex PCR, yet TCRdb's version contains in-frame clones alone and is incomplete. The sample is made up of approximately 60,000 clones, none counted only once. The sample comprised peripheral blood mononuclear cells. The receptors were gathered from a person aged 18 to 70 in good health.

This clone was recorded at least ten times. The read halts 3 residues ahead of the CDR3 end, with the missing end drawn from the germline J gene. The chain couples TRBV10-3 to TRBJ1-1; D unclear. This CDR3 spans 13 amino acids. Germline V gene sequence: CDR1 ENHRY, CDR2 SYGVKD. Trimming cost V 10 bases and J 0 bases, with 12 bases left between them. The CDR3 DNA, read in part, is TGTGCCACTTACAGAGGAATGAACACTGAA. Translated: CATYRGMNTE. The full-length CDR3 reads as CATYRGMNTEAFF.

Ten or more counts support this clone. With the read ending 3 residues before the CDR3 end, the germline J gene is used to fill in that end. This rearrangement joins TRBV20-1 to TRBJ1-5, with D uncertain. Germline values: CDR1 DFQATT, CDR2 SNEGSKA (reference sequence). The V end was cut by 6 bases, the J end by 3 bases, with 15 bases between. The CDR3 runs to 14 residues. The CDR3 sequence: CSAPSRDTNQPQHF. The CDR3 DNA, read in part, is TGCAGTGCCCCCTCACGAGACACCAATCAGCCC.

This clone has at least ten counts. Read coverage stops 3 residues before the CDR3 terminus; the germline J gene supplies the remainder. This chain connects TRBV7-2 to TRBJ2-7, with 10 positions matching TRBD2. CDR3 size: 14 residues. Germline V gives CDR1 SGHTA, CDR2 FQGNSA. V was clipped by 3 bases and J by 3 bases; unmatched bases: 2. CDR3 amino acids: CASSFASGSYEQYF. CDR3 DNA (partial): TGTGCCAGCAGCTTCGCTAGCGGGAGCTACGAG.

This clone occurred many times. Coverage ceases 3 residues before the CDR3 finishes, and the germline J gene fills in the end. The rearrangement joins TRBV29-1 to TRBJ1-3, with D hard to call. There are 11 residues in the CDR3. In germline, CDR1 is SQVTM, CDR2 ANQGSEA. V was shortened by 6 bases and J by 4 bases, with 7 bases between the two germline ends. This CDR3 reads CSVELGNTIYF. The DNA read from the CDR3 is TGCAGCGTCGAATTAGGAAACACC.

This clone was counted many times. Partial CDR3 DNA: TGCAGTGCCACTCCTAGCGAGCGGGGCTACGAG. Its protein is CSATPSERGYE. The whole CDR3 protein reads CSATPSERGYEQYF. This chain connects TRBV20-1 to TRBJ2-7, with TRBD2 matching 7 bases. The read finishes 3 residues shy of the CDR3 end, and the germline J gene is used to complete it. The germline V gene encodes CDR1 DFQATT and CDR2 SNEGSKA (reference sequence). Germline trimming cut 6 bases from V and 3 bases from J; bases unmatched to any gene: 11. The CDR3 has 14 amino acids.